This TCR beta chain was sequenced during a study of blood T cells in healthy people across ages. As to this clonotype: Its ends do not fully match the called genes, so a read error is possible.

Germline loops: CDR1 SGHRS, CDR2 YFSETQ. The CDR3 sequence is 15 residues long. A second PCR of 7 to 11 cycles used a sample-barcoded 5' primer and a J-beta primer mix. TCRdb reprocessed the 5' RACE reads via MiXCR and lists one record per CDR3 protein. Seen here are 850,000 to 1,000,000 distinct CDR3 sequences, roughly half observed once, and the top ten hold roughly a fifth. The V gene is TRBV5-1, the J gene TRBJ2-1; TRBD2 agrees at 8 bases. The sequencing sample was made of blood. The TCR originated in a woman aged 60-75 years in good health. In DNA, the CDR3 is TGCGCCAGCAGCTCCAAGAGCGGGAGTTACAGTGAGCAGTTCTTC. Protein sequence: CASSSKSGSYSEQFF. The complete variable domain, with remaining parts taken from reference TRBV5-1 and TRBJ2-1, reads KAGVTQTPRYLIKTRGQQVTLSCSPISGHRSVSWYQQTPGQGLQFLFEYFSETQRNKGNFPGRFSGRQFSNSRSEMNVSTLELGDSALYLCASSSKSGSYSEQFFGPGTRLTVL.